The 8 T cell receptor beta chains below were found in one sample sequenced in a study of T cell repertoires in cytomegalovirus infection. No antigens are known for them. TCRdb redid the calling of the reads with MiXCR, one entry per CDR3 protein. The sample lists 450,000 to 600,000 distinct CDR3 sequences; roughly 43% were seen once. Sequenced here: cultured PBMCs, sampled from culture after CMV antigen stimulation. Receptors were obtained from a human donor in good health (CMV status not recorded). Some clones in this sample may be carry-over from other donors' samples.

The chain combines TRBV10-3 with TRBJ2-1, with TRBD2 matching 10 bases. Trimming at V came to 7 bases and at J to 8 bases, leaving 8 bases not matched to a gene. From germline, CDR1 is ENHRY and CDR2 SYGVKD. There are 14 residues in the CDR3. The CDR3 is CAITKSGGADEQFF. The CDR3 coding sequence is TGTGCCATCACTAAAAGCGGGGGGGCAGATGAGCAGTTCTTC.

The chain employs TRBV20-1 and TRBJ2-1, with D perhaps TRBD2 (10 bases). Germline-derived CDR1 and CDR2 are DFQATT and SNEGSKA (reference sequence). The CDR3 sequence is 18 residues long. V was cut by 0 bases and J by 2 bases, with 20 bases left in between. The chain's CDR3 is CSARDKRGGQGAYNEQFF. The CDR3, as DNA: TGCAGTGCTAGAGATAAGCGGGGGGGACAGGGTGCCTACAATGAGCAGTTCTTC.

This clonotype appeared a few times. The chain employs TRBV6-2 or TRBV6-3 and TRBJ2-3; possibly TRBD1 or TRBD2 for D (5 bases each). V lost 6 bases to trimming and J lost 2 bases, with 9 bases between them. The germline CDR1 and CDR2 sequences are MNHEY and SVGEGT. This CDR3 spans 13 amino acids. The CDR3 spells CASSRDPTDTQYF. For the CDR3, the DNA is TGTGCCAGCAGCCGGGACCCCACAGATACGCAGTATTTT.

The chain joins TRBV27 to TRBJ1-5, with a weak D call TRBD1 (6 bases). V lost 5 bases and J 3 bases, leaving 14 bases between the germline ends. The CDR3 has 15 amino acids. In germline, CDR1 is MNHEY, CDR2 SMNVEV (reference sequence). The chain's CDR3 is CASSETTGDNQPQHF. CDR3 sequence (DNA): TGTGCCAGCAGTGAGACGACAGGAGACAATCAGCCCCAGCATTTT.

The chain joins TRBV6-5 to TRBJ1-2; no clear D gene. The V end lost 0 bases, the J end lost 4 bases, and 9 bases lay between the germline ends. The CDR3 runs to 14 residues. Germline CDR1 is MNHEY and CDR2 is SVGAGI. Here the CDR3 DNA reads TGTGCCAGCAGTTACTCAATGGCAGGCTATGGCTACACCTTC. Its protein product is CASSYSMAGYGYTF.

The gene calls are TRBV15 and TRBJ2-3; D ambiguous. CDR1 is LNHNV, CDR2 YYDKDF, per germline (reference sequence). V was trimmed by 3 bases and J by 0 bases, leaving 4 bases between them. The CDR3 extends over 13 amino acids. The DNA of the CDR3 is TGTGCCACCAGCAGGAGTAGCACAGATACGCAGTATTTT. Protein product: CATSRSSTDTQYF.

For the CDR3, the DNA is TGCAGTGCTAGAACACTCTATGGCTACACCTTC. This gives the protein CSARTLYGYTF. The V gene is TRBV20-1, the J gene TRBJ1-2; D gene unclear. There are 11 residues in the CDR3. V dropped 2 bases and J dropped 4 bases, with 5 bases sitting between them. Germline values: CDR1 DFQATT, CDR2 SNEGSKA (reference sequence).

The J gene is TRBJ1-5, the V gene TRBV12-5; 7 nucleotides align to TRBD1. The CDR3 is 17 amino acids. The V gene end was trimmed by 0 bases and the J gene end by 0 bases; junction bases not matched to a gene: 5. Germline lookup yields CDR1 LGHNT and CDR2 FRNRAP. This chain's CDR3 is CASGLVQGMNSNQPQHF. The CDR3 DNA is TGTGCTAGTGGTTTGGTACAGGGGATGAATAGCAATCAGCCCCAGCATTTT.